This passage covers 27 T cell receptor beta chains from one sample sequenced in a study of OX40 agonist ivuxolimab in advanced cancers. Sequencing was performed with immunoSEQ multiplex PCR; in TCRdb, only in-frame clones are kept and a portion is missing. The sample consists of under 85,000 clones, just over 85% of them appearing once. Material: CD4+ or CD8+ T cells sorted from blood, obtained in a trial of the OX40 agonist ivuxolimab. The receptor set was obtained from an adult with an advanced solid tumor such as melanoma, head and neck, liver or kidney cancer.

V and J are TRBV19 and TRBJ2-2, with D perhaps given as TRBD1 or TRBD2 (6 bases each). The CDR3 contains 15 residues. Germline CDR1 reads LNHDA; CDR2 reads SQIVND (reference sequence). Trimming removed 5 bases from V and 5 bases from J, with 15 bases in between. CDR3 sequence: CASSGGRLGTGELFF. The CDR3 DNA sequence: TGTGCCAGTAGTGGGGGGCGCCTAGGTACCGGGGAGCTGTTTTTT.

The chain employs TRBV19 and TRBJ2-7; 7 bases are shared with TRBD1. CDR3 size: 17 residues. Germline V lookup: CDR1 LNHDA, CDR2 SQIVND (reference sequence). V lost 1 base to trimming and J lost 0 bases; unmatched junction nucleotides: 9. Written as DNA, the CDR3 is TGTGCCAGTAGTATAGCTTACCGGGACAGCCTCTCCTACGAGCAGTACTTC. Translating it yields CASSIAYRDSLSYEQYF. Full variable domain (outside the CDR3, taken from reference TRBV19 and TRBJ2-7): DGGITQSPKYLFRKEGQNVTLSCEQNLNHDAMYWYRQDPGQGLRLIYYSQIVNDFQKGDIAEGYSVSREKKESFPLTVTSAQKNPTAFYLCASSIAYRDSLSYEQYFGPGTRLTVT.

The chain employs TRBV19 and TRBJ2-5, with 10 nucleotides matching TRBD2. Germline lookup yields CDR1 LNHDA and CDR2 SQIVND (reference sequence). V lost 5 bases, J lost 5 bases, and 14 bases stayed unmatched. The CDR3 spans 17 residues. CDR3 residues: CASSPARVAGGEETQYF. For the CDR3, the DNA is TGTGCCAGTAGTCCCGCTCGGGTAGCGGGAGGCGAGGAGACCCAGTACTTC.

J is TRBJ2-7 and V is TRBV7-2; D perhaps matches TRBD2 (7 bases). V lost 5 bases, J lost 2 bases, and 16 bases lay in between. CDR1 and CDR2 (germline): SGHTA, FQGNSA. This CDR3 contains 15 residues. CDR3 bases: TGTGCCAGCAGCCCTACGGAGCGGGACACCTACGAGCAGTACTTC. Translation: CASSPTERDTYEQYF. Full variable domain (outside the CDR3, taken from reference TRBV7-2 and TRBJ2-7): GAGVSQSPSNKVTEKGKDVELRCDPISGHTALYWYRQSLGQGLEFLIYFQGNSAPDKSGLPSDRFSAERTGGSVSTLTIQRTQQEDSAVYLCASSPTERDTYEQYFGPGTRLTVT.

The table lists this clone with a count of one. The chain uses TRBV7-6 and TRBJ1-1; D might be TRBD1 (6 bases). The germline V and J ends were trimmed by 1 base and 1 base, with 7 bases remaining between them. CDR1 and CDR2 (germline): SGHVS, FNYEAQ. The CDR3 loop spans 14 amino acids. The CDR3 nucleotides are TGTGCCAGCAGCTTAGGGACAGCGAACACTGAAGCTTTCTTT. Its translation is CASSLGTANTEAFF.

This clone is a singleton in its sample. V and J are TRBV7-9 and TRBJ2-5; perhaps TRBD2 as D (5 bases). This CDR3 has 13 residues. Deletions cut 3 bases from V and 3 bases from J, with 8 bases between. CDR1 and CDR2 (germline): SEHNR, FQNEAQ (reference sequence). CDR3: CASSFGLEETQYF. Written as DNA, the CDR3 is TGTGCCAGCAGCTTCGGACTGGAAGAGACCCAGTACTTC.

This sequence joins TRBV7-8 and TRBJ1-1; D is possibly TRBD1 (5 bases). Germline V gives CDR1 SGHVS, CDR2 FQNEAQ. The V gene lost 5 bases and the J gene lost 4 bases, with 17 bases spanning the gap. This CDR3 has 15 amino acids. CDR3 sequence (DNA): TGTGCCAGCAGCCCACAAATGGGGGGGGGCACTGAAGCTTTCTTT. Its translation is CASSPQMGGGTEAFF. Filled out from reference TRBV7-8 and TRBJ1-1, the complete variable domain reads GAGVSQSPRYKVAKRGQDVALRCDPISGHVSLFWYQQALGQGPEFLTYFQNEAQLDKSGLPSDRFFAERPEGSVSTLKIQRTQQEDSAVYLCASSPQMGGGTEAFFGQGTRLTVV.

V usage is TRBV30 and J usage is TRBJ1-4; 7 bases are a match to TRBD1. V shed 0 bases, J shed 5 bases, and the junction held 0 bases outside the gene matches. Germline CDR1 and CDR2: GTSNPN and SVGIG (reference sequence). This CDR3 region has 13 residues. The DNA for the CDR3 is TGTGCCTGGAGTGTACAGGGGAATGAAAAACTGTTTTTT. Translating gives CAWSVQGNEKLFF.

The CDR3, as DNA: TGTGCCTGCCGTCCCGGGACAGGGATTGGCATGGGACTAGCTTCCTACAATGAGCAGTTCTTC. This codes for CACRPGTGIGMGLASYNEQFF. This rearrangement joins TRBV30 to TRBJ2-1; D possibly matches TRBD1 or TRBD2 (9 bases each). Germline V CDR1 and CDR2: GTSNPN, SVGIG (reference sequence). The CDR3 is 21 residues long. V dropped 6 bases and J dropped 1 base, with 34 bases sitting between them.

In this sample, this clone turned up once. This chain links TRBV9 with TRBJ2-3; D is perhaps TRBD2 (5 bases). The CDR3 is made up of 13 amino acids. Trimming removed 4 bases from V and 5 bases from J, with 11 bases in between. CDR1 and CDR2 (germline): SGDLS, YYNGEE. This CDR3 reads CASSLRAEDTQYF. The CDR3 DNA sequence: TGTGCCAGCAGCCTGCGGGCCGAAGATACGCAGTATTTT.

The chain couples TRBV28 to TRBJ1-1; 10 positions agree with TRBD1. The J segment lost 5 bases and the V segment lost 4 bases, leaving 1 base of the junction unmatched. The V gene's germline CDR1 is MDHEN and CDR2 SYDVKM. The CDR3 loop spans 13 amino acids. The CDR3 DNA reads as TGTGCCAGCAGTTCGGGACAGGGGACTGAAGCTTTCTTT. Protein: CASSSGQGTEAFF.

The CDR3 loop is CASSITGGGGTEAFF. CDR3 nucleotide sequence: TGTGCCAGTAGTATAACCGGGGGCGGGGGCACTGAAGCTTTCTTT. The chain combines TRBV19 with TRBJ1-1; possibly TRBD1 for D (6 bases). V was shortened by 2 bases and J by 4 bases, with 14 bases between the two germline ends. Germline values: CDR1 LNHDA, CDR2 SQIVND (reference sequence). This CDR3 spans 15 amino acids.

J is TRBJ2-5 and V is TRBV23-1; 10 bases agree with TRBD1. TRBV23-1 is assigned to the ORF class and has an uncertain function. This CDR3 is 23 amino acids long. V lost 2 bases and J lost 5; bases outside the gene matches: 29. The CDR3 sequence is CASSQMTGGSWVREAERVETQYF. In DNA, the CDR3 is TGCGCCAGCAGTCAAATGACAGGGGGCTCGTGGGTTCGGGAGGCCGAGCGTGTTGAGACCCAGTACTTC.

A few counts support this clone. The CDR3 spells CASSVRQGVETQYF. In DNA form, the CDR3 reads TGTGCCAGCAGTGTAAGGCAGGGGGTAGAGACCCAGTACTTC. The chain joins TRBV6-1 to TRBJ2-5; TRBD1 matches 7 bases. Germline trimming cut 4 bases from V and 4 bases from J; bases unmatched to any gene: 6. CDR3 length equals 14 residues. Germline V gene data show CDR1 as MNHNS and CDR2 as SASEGT.

Comment on this clone: Other DNA sequences of this sample code for an identical CDR3. The chain carries TRBV6-5 and TRBJ1-5, with D possibly being TRBD1 (5 bases). Germline CDR1 and CDR2: MNHEY and SVGAGI. Trimming removed 6 bases at V and 4 bases at J, with 16 bases between. The CDR3 loop spans 15 amino acids. The CDR3, as DNA: TGTGCCAGCAGGCGTCAGGGAGGATCGAATCAGCCCCAGCATTTT. Amino acids: CASRRQGGSNQPQHF.

The chain links TRBV6-5 to TRBJ2-5; D might be TRBD2 (5 bases). Looked up from germline, CDR1 is MNHEY and CDR2 is SVGAGI. The V gene lost 8 bases and the J gene lost 5 bases, with 15 bases spanning the gap. The CDR3 runs 13 residues. Written as DNA, the CDR3 is TGTGCCAGCGAAGGACGGGATGGGGAGACCCAGTACTTC. It translates to CASEGRDGETQYF.

The V call is TRBV5-1, the J call TRBJ2-1, with 9 bases fitting TRBD2. Germline V CDR1 and CDR2: SGHRS, YFSETQ. Trimming cost V 8 bases and J 9 bases; bases outside gene matches: 12. This CDR3 is 14 amino acids long. The CDR3 protein is CASTEDTSGFEQFF. CDR3 bases: TGCGCCAGTACGGAGGATACTAGCGGGTTTGAGCAGTTCTTC.

Note on this clone: The junction and the germline gene differ at one end; a read error may be behind it. CDR3 DNA: TGCAGCGTTCAAGATAATGAGCAGTTCTTC. This encodes CSVQDNEQFF. The genes are TRBV29-1 and TRBJ2-1; no clear D gene. Germline V CDR1 and CDR2: SQVTM, ANQGSEA. The CDR3 is made up of 10 amino acids.

This clone was recorded at least ten times. This chain joins TRBV28 and TRBJ1-3, with D unclear. The length of the CDR3 is 14 residues. Trimming stripped 6 bases from V and 1 base from J, with 10 bases between. Germline-derived CDR1 and CDR2 are MDHEN and SYDVKM. The CDR3 region is CASSPRLSGNTIYF. CDR3 in DNA: TGTGCCAGCAGCCCGAGGCTTTCTGGAAACACCATATATTTT.

CDR3 nucleotide sequence: TGTGCCAGTAGTATATTGGCGGGAGAAGAGACCCAGTACTTC. Residues: CASSILAGEETQYF. The gene calls are TRBV19 and TRBJ2-5; 7 nucleotides line up with TRBD2. The V gene end was trimmed by 2 bases and the J gene end by 3 bases; junction bases not matched to a gene: 3. This CDR3 contains 14 residues. Germline values: CDR1 LNHDA, CDR2 SQIVND (reference sequence).

The rearrangement uses TRBV13 and TRBJ2-2; 8 bases fit TRBD1. V trimming: 5 bases; J trimming: 5 bases; junction bases outside the gene matches: 4. The germline gives CDR1 PRHDT, CDR2 FYEKMQ (reference sequence). The CDR3 runs 14 residues. The CDR3 DNA is TGTGCCAGCAGCCCGGACAGGGCAACCGGGGAGCTGTTTTTT. Its protein is CASSPDRATGELFF.

This chain joins TRBV6-4 and TRBJ2-7, with 9 bases identical to TRBD2. Germline CDR1 reads MRHNA; CDR2 reads SNTAGT. Germline trimming cut 6 bases from V and 0 bases from J; bases unmatched to any gene: 3. This CDR3 comprises 14 residues. The CDR3 DNA sequence: TGTGCCAGCAGGAAGCGGGAGGTCTCCTACGAGCAGTACTTC. Encoded protein: CASRKREVSYEQYF.

The sample holds one count of this clone. This chain links TRBV6-6 with TRBJ2-7; 13 bases are a match to TRBD2. The CDR3 is made up of 16 amino acids. In germline, CDR1 is MNHNY, CDR2 SVGAGI (reference sequence). V lost 4 bases and J lost 3; bases outside the gene matches: 6. The CDR3 is CASSSAGTSGDYEQYF. The DNA for the CDR3 is TGTGCCAGCAGTTCAGCCGGGACTAGCGGGGACTACGAGCAGTACTTC.

V and J are TRBV29-1 and TRBJ2-1, with TRBD2 identical over 7 bases. Losses at the gene ends were 7 bases for V and 8 bases for J; bases not matched to a gene: 11. The CDR3 is made up of 13 amino acids. CDR1 is SQVTM, CDR2 ANQGSEA, per germline. The CDR3 DNA is TGCAGCGCAACCGGGACTACTACTTATGAGCAGTTCTTC. Translated, it gives CSATGTTTYEQFF.

The chain joins TRBV28 to TRBJ1-2; D might be TRBD1 (5 bases). Deletions cut 2 bases from V and 4 bases from J, with 8 bases between. The CDR3 totals 13 residues. Germline CDR1 MDHEN, CDR2 SYDVKM. This chain's CDR3 is CASSLHGGYGYTF. The DNA of the CDR3 is TGTGCCAGCAGTTTACACGGGGGCTATGGCTACACCTTC.

The DNA for the CDR3 is TGTGCCAGCAGTTACTCGACTGGGGATAATTCACCCCTCCACTTT. Encoded protein: CASSYSTGDNSPLHF. This chain uses TRBV6-5 with TRBJ1-6, with D unclear. CDR1 and CDR2 from the germline V gene are MNHEY and SVGAGI. The V and J ends lost 0 bases and 5 bases respectively, with 8 bases between them. The CDR3 covers 15 residues.

This chain uses TRBV5-1 with TRBJ2-1; 8 bases align to TRBD2. CDR3 length equals 15 residues. CDR1 and CDR2 (germline): SGHRS, YFSETQ. V dropped 5 bases and J dropped 8; count of bases not matched to a gene: 12. The CDR3 loop is CASRLTGTSIHEQFF. The DNA of the CDR3 is TGCGCCAGCAGATTGACCGGGACTAGTATCCATGAGCAGTTCTTC.